The clone carrying this TCR beta chain was counted ten times or more. 5'RACE generated cDNA with 10-nucleotide random UMIs. TCRdb reprocessed the 5' RACE reads via MiXCR and lists one record per CDR3 protein. In the table there are about 70,000 distinct CDR3 sequences, approximately 5.3% of which are singletons. Where libraries were unsorted, they were derived from 2 million PBMCs stored at -80 degrees C. This sample was taken from a study of neurological immune-mediated disorders. The sequencing sample was made of PBMCs. The sequence was collected from a human donor with multiple sclerosis. The donor label of this sample is uncertain.

The CDR3, as DNA: TGTGCCAGCAGCCTTAGCGGGGGCGAGCAGTACTTC. This translates into CASSLSGGEQYF. The chain carries TRBV11-2 and TRBJ2-7, with 9 bases lining up with TRBD2. V trimming: 5 bases; J trimming: 6 bases; junction bases outside the gene matches: 2. CDR1 and CDR2 (germline): SGHAT, FQNNGV. This CDR3 has 12 amino acids.